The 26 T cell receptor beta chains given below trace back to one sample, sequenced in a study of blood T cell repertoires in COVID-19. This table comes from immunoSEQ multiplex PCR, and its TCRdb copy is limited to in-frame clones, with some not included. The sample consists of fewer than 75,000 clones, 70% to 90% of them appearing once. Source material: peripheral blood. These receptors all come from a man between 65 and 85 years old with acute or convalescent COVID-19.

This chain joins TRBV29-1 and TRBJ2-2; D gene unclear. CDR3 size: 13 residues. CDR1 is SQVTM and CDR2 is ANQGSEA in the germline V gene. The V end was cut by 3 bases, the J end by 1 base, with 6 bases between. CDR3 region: CSVEAENTGELFF. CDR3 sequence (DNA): TGCAGCGTTGAGGCGGAGAACACCGGGGAGCTGTTTTTT.

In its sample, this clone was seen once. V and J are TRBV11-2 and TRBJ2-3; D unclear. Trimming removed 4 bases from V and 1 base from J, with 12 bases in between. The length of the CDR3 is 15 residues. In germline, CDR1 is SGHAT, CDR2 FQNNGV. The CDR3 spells CASSSNMAGTDTQYF. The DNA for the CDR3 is TGTGCCAGCAGCTCGAATATGGCGGGCACAGATACGCAGTATTTT.

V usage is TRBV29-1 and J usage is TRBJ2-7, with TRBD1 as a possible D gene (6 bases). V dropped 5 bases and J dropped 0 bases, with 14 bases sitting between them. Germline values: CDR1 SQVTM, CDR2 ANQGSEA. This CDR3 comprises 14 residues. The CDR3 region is CSVWQQGPSYEQYF. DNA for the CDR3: TGCAGCGTTTGGCAACAGGGTCCCTCCTACGAGCAGTACTTC.

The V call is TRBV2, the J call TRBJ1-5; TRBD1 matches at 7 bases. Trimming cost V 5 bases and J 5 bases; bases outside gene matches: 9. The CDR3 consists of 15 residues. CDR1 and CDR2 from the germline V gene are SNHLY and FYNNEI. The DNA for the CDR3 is TGTGCCAGCAGTTCAGAGGGGGCGTCGGATCAGCCCCAGCATTTT. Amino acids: CASSSEGASDQPQHF.

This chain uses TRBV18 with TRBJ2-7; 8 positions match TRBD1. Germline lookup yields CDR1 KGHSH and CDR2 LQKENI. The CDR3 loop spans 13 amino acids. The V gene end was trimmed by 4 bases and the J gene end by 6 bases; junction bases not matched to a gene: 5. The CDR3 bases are TGTGCCAGCTCACAGTCAGGGACAGGCGAGCAGTACTTC. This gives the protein CASSQSGTGEQYF. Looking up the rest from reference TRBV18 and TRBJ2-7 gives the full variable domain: NAGVMQNPRHLVRRRGQEARLRCSPMKGHSHVYWYRQLPEEGLKFMVYLQKENIIDESGMPKERFSAEFPKEGPSILRIQQVVRGDSAAYFCASSQSGTGEQYFGPGTRLTVT.

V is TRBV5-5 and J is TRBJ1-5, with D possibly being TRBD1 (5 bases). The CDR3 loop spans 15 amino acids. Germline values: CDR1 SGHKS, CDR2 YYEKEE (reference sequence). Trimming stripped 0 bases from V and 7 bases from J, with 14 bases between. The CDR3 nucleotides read TGTGCCAGCAGCTTGGTAGGGTGGAGGGGCCAGCCCCAGCATTTT. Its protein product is CASSLVGWRGQPQHF.

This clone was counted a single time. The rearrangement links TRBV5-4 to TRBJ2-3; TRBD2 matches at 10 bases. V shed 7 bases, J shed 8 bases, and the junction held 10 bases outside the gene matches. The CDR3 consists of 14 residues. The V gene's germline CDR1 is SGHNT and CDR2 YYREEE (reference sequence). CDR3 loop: CASGLSGGDLTQYF. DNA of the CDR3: TGTGCCAGCGGTCTAAGCGGGGGGGATCTTACGCAGTATTTT.

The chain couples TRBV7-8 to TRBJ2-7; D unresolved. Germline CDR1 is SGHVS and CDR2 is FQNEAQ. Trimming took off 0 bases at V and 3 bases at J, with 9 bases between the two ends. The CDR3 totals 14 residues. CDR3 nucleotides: TGTGCCAGCAGCTTAGCTGGGCATGGCTACGAGCAGTACTTC. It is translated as CASSLAGHGYEQYF.

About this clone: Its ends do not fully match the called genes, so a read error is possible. In nucleotides, the CDR3 is TGTGCCAGCAGCCTAGGGCACCTAAACTATGGCTACACCTTC. Translation: CASSLGHLNYGYTF. The chain links TRBV13 to TRBJ1-2; D gene ambiguous. CDR3 length: 14 residues. Looked up from germline, CDR1 is PRHDT and CDR2 is FYEKMQ (reference sequence).

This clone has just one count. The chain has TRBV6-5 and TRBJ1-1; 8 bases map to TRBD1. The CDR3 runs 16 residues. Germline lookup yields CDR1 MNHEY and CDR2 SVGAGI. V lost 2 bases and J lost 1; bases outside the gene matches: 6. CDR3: CASSYRQGRSNTEAFF. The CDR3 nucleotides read TGTGCCAGCAGTTACAGACAGGGGCGCTCGAACACTGAAGCTTTCTTT.

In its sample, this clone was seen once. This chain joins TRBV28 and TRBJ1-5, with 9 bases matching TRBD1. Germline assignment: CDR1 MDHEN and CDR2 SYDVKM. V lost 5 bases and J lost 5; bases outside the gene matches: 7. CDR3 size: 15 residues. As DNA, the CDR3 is TGTGCCAGCAGTCTCCCCACAGGGGGCGATCAGCCCCAGCATTTT. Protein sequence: CASSLPTGGDQPQHF. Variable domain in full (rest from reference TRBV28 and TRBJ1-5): DVKVTQSSRYLVKRTGEKVFLECVQDMDHENMFWYRQDPGLGLRLIYFSYDVKMKEKGDIPEGYSVSREKKERFSLILESASTNQTSMYLCASSLPTGGDQPQHFGDGTRLSIL.

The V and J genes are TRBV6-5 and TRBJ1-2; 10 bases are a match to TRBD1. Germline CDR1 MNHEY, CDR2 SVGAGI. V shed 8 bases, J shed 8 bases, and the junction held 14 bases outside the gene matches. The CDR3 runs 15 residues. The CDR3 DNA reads TGTGCCAGCCTTTCAACCGGGACAGGGGCTTACGGCTACACCTTC. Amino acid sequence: CASLSTGTGAYGYTF.

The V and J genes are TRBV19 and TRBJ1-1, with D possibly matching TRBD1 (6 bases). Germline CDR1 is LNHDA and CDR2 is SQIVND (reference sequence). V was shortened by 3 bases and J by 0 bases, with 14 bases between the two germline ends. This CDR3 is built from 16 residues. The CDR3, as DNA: TGTGCCAGTAGTATCTTAGGGGGTCCAGTGAACACTGAAGCTTTCTTT. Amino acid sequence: CASSILGGPVNTEAFF.

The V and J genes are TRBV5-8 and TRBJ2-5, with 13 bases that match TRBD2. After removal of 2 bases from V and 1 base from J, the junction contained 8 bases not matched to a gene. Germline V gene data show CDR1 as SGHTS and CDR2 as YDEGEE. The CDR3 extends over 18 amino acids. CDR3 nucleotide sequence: TGTGCCAGCAGCTTTGGGAGGACTAGCGGGGGTATCCAAGAGACCCAGTACTTC. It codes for CASSFGRTSGGIQETQYF. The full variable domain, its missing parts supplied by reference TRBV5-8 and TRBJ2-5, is EAGVTQSPTHLIKTRGQQATLRCSPISGHTSVYWYQQALGLGLQFLLWYDEGEERNRGNFPPRFSGRQFPNYSSELNVNALELEDSALYLCASSFGRTSGGIQETQYFGPGTRLLVL.

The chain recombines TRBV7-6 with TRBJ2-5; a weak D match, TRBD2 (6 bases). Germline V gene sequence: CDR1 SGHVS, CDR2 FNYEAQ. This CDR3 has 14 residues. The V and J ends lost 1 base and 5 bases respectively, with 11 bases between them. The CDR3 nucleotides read TGTGCCAGCAGCTTAGTTCTAGGGAGGGAGACCCAGTACTTC. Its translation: CASSLVLGRETQYF.

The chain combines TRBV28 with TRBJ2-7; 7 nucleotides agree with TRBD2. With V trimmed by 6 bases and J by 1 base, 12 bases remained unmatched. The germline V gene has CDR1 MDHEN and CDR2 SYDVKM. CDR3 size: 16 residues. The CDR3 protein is CASSPHRGEMSYEQYF. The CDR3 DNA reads TGTGCCAGCAGCCCCCACCGGGGGGAGATGTCCTACGAGCAGTACTTC. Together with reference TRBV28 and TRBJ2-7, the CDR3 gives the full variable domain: DVKVTQSSRYLVKRTGEKVFLECVQDMDHENMFWYRQDPGLGLRLIYFSYDVKMKEKGDIPEGYSVSREKKERFSLILESASTNQTSMYLCASSPHRGEMSYEQYFGPGTRLTVT.

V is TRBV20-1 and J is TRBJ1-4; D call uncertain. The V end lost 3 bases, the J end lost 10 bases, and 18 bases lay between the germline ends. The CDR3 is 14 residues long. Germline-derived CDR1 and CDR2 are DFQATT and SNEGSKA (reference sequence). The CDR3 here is CSASFSVPRLKLFF. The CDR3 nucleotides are TGCAGTGCTAGTTTTTCGGTGCCCCGCCTAAAACTGTTTTTT.

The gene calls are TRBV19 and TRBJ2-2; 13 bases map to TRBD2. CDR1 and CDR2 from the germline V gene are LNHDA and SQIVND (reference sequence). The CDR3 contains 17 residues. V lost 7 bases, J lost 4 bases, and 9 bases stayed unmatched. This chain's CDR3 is CASTPGLAGRVTGELFF. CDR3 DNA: TGTGCCAGTACCCCGGGACTAGCGGGGAGGGTCACCGGGGAGCTGTTTTTT.

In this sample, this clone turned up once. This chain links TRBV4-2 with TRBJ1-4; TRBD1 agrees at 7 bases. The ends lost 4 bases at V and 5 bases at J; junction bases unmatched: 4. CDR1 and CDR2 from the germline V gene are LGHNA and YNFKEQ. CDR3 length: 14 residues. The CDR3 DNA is TGTGCCAGCAGCCGGGACAGAAGAAATGAAAAACTGTTTTTT. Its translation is CASSRDRRNEKLFF.

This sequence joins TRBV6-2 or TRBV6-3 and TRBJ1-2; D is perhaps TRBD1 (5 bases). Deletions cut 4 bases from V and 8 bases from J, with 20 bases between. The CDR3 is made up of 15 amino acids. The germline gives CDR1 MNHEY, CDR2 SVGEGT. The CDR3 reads CASSSSPGLLRGYTF. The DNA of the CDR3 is TGTGCCAGCAGTTCAAGCCCGGGACTACTCCGGGGCTACACCTTC.

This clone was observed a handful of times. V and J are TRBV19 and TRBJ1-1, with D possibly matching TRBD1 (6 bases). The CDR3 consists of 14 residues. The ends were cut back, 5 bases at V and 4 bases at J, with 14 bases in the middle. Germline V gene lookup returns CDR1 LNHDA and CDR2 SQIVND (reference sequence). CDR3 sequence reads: CASSPYWGPTEAFF. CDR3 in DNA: TGTGCCAGTAGTCCCTATTGGGGGCCCACTGAAGCTTTCTTT.

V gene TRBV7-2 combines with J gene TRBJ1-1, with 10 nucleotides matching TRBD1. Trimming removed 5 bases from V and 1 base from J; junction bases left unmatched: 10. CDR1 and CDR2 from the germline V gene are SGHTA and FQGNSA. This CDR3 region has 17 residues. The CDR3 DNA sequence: TGTGCCAGCAGCCCGTCCGGGACAGGGGCCTGGAACACTGAAGCTTTCTTT. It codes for CASSPSGTGAWNTEAFF. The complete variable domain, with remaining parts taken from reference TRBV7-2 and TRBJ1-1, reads GAGVSQSPSNKVTEKGKDVELRCDPISGHTALYWYRQSLGQGLEFLIYFQGNSAPDKSGLPSDRFSAERTGGSVSTLTIQRTQQEDSAVYLCASSPSGTGAWNTEAFFGQGTRLTVV.

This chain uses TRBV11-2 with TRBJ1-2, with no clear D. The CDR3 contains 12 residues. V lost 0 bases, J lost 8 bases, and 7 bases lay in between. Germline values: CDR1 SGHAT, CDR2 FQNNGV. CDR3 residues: CASSLESSGYTF. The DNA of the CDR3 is TGTGCCAGCAGCTTAGAGAGTTCCGGCTACACCTTC.

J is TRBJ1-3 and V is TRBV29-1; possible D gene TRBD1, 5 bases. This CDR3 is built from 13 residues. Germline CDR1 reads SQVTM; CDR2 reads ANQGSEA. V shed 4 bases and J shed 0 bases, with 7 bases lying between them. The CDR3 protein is CSVVGGSGNTIYF. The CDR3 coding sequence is TGCAGCGTTGTCGGGGGCTCTGGAAACACCATATATTTT.

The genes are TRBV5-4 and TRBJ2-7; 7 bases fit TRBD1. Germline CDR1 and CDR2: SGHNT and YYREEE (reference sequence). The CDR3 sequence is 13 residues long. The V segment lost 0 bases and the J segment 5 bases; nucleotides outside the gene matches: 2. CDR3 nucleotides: TGTGCCAGCAGCTTGGGAGGGACAGACGAGCAGTACTTC. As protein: CASSLGGTDEQYF.

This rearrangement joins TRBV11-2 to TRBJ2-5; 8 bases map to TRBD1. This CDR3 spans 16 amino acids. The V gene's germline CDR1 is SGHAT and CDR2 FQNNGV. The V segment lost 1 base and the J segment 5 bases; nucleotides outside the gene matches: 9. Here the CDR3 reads CASSLAPDRVRETQYF. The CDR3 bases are TGTGCCAGCAGCTTAGCCCCGGACAGGGTGAGGGAGACCCAGTACTTC.